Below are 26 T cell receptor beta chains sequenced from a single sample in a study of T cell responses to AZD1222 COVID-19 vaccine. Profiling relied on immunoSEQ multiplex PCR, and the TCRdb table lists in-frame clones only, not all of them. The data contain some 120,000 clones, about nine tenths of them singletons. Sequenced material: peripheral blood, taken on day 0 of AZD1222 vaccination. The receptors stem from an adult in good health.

The CDR3 protein is CASSVERLAGVTGELFF. DNA of the CDR3: TGTGCCAGCAGCGTAGAGCGACTAGCGGGGGTCACCGGGGAGCTGTTTTTT. The chain combines TRBV9 with TRBJ2-2; TRBD2 agrees at 12 bases. This CDR3 has 17 residues. The germline V gene has CDR1 SGDLS and CDR2 YYNGEE. With 0 bases clipped from V and 4 bases from J, the junction kept 4 bases outside the gene matches.

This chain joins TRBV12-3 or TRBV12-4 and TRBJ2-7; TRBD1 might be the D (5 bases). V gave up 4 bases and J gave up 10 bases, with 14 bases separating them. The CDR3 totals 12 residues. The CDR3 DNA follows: TGTGCCAGCAGTTGGGGCGGAGCCCGACAGTACTTC. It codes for CASSWGGARQYF.

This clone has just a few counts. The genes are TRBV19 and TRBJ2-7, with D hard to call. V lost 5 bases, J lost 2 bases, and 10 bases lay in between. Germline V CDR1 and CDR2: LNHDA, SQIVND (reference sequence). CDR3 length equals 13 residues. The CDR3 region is CASSHPEPYEQYF. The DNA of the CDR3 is TGTGCCAGTAGTCACCCCGAGCCCTACGAGCAGTACTTC. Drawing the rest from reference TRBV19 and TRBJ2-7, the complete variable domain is DGGITQSPKYLFRKEGQNVTLSCEQNLNHDAMYWYRQDPGQGLRLIYYSQIVNDFQKGDIAEGYSVSREKKESFPLTVTSAQKNPTAFYLCASSHPEPYEQYFGPGTRLTVT.

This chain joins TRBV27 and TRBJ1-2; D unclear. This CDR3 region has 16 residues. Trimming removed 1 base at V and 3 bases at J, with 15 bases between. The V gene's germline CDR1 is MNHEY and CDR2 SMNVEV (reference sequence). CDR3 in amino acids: CASSLFGQPRDYGYTF. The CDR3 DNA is TGTGCCAGCAGTTTATTCGGGCAGCCAAGGGACTATGGCTACACCTTC.

CDR3 nucleotide sequence: TGTGCCACCCTTCGAGCGGGGGGAGAAAATGAGCAGTTCTTC. Translating gives CATLRAGGENEQFF. The genes are TRBV19 and TRBJ2-1, with 9 bases aligning to TRBD2. V gave up 10 bases and J gave up 7 bases; unmatched junction bases: 11. CDR3 length: 14 residues. Germline lookup yields CDR1 LNHDA and CDR2 SQIVND (reference sequence).

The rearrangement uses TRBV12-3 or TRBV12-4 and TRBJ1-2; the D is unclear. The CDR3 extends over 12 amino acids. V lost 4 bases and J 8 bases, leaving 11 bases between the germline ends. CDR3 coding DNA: TGTGCCAGCAGTTCACCCCTGTGGGGCTACACCTTC. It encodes CASSSPLWGYTF.

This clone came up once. The CDR3 protein is CSVETLAINEQFF. CDR3 DNA: TGCAGCGTTGAAACCCTAGCAATCAATGAGCAGTTCTTC. This chain uses TRBV29-1 with TRBJ2-1, with a possible D match to TRBD2 (5 bases). This CDR3 region has 13 residues. CDR1 is SQVTM and CDR2 is ANQGSEA in the germline V gene. Trimming pared 2 bases from V and 6 bases from J, leaving 11 bases between.

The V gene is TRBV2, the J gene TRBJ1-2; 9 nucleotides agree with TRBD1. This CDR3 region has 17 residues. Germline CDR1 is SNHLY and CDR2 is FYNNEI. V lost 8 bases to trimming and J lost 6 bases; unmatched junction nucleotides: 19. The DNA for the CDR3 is TGTGCCAGCGCTAATATAGGACGATGGACAGGGGCGGATGGCTACACCTTC. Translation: CASANIGRWTGADGYTF.

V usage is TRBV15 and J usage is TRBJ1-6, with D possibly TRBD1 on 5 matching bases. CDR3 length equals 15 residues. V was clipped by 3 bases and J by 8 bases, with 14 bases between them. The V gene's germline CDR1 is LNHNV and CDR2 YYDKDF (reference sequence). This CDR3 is CATSRNGDSHSPLHF. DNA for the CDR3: TGTGCCACCAGCAGGAATGGAGACAGCCATTCACCCCTCCACTTT.

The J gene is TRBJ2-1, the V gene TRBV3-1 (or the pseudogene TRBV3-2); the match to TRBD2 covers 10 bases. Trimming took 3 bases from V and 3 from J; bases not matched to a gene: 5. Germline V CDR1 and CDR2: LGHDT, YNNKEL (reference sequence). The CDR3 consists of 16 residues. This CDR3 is CASSHRGLAVYNEQFF. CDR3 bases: TGTGCCAGCAGCCACAGAGGACTAGCGGTCTACAATGAGCAGTTCTTC.

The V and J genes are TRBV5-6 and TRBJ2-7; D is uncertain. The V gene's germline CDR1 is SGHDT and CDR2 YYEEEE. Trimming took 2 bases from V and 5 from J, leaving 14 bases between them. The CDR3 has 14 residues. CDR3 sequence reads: CASSLFSETHEQYF. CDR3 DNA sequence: TGTGCCAGCAGCTTATTTTCCGAGACACACGAGCAGTACTTC.

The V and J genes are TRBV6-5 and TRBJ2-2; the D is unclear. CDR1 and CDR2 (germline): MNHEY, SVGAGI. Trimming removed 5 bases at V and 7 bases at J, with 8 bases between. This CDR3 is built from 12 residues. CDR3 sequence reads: CASSPLSGELFF. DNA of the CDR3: TGTGCCAGCAGTCCCCTTAGCGGGGAGCTGTTTTTT.

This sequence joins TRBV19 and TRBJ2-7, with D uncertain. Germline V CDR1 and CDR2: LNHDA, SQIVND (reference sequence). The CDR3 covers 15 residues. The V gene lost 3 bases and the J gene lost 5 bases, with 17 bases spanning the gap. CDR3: CASSISRALLDEQYF. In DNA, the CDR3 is TGTGCCAGTAGTATCAGCCGGGCCCTCCTCGACGAGCAGTACTTC. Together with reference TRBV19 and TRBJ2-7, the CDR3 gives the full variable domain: DGGITQSPKYLFRKEGQNVTLSCEQNLNHDAMYWYRQDPGQGLRLIYYSQIVNDFQKGDIAEGYSVSREKKESFPLTVTSAQKNPTAFYLCASSISRALLDEQYFGPGTRLTVT.

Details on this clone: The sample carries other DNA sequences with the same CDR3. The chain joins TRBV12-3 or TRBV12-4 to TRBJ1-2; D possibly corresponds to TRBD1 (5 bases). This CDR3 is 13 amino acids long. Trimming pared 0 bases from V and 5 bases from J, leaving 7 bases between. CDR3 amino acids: CASSLAGTYGYTF. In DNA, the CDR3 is TGTGCCAGCAGTTTAGCAGGGACTTATGGCTACACCTTC.

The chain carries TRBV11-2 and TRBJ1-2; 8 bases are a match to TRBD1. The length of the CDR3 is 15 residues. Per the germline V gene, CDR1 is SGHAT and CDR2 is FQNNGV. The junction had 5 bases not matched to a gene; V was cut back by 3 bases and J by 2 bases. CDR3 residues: CASSLTGASNYGYTF. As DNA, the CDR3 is TGTGCCAGCAGCTTGACAGGGGCATCCAACTATGGCTACACCTTC.

The CDR3 DNA sequence: TGTGCCAGTAGTACCGGGACAGGGATCTATGAGCAGTACTTC. It translates to CASSTGTGIYEQYF. The J gene is TRBJ2-7, the V gene TRBV19, with TRBD1 matching over 9 bases. Trimming removed 4 bases from V and 7 bases from J; junction bases left unmatched: 8. Germline V gives CDR1 LNHDA, CDR2 SQIVND (reference sequence). CDR3 size: 14 residues.

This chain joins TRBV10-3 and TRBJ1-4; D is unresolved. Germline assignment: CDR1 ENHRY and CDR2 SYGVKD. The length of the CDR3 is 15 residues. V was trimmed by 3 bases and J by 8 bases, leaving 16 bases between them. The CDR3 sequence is CAISDRRTAVEKLFF. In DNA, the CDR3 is TGTGCCATCAGTGATAGGAGAACGGCGGTAGAAAAACTGTTTTTT.

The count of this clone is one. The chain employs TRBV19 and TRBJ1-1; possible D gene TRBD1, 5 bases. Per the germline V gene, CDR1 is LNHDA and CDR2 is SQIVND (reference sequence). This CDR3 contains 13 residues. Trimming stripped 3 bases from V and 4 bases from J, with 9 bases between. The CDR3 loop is CASSIGAGTEAFF. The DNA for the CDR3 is TGTGCCAGTAGTATCGGGGCGGGCACTGAAGCTTTCTTT.

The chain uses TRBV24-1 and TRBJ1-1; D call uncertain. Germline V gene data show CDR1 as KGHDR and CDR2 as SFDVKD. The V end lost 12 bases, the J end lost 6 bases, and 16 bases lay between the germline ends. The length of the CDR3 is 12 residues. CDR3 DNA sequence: TGTGCCCTATTCCGGGAATGGCCTGAAGCTTTCTTT. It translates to CALFREWPEAFF.

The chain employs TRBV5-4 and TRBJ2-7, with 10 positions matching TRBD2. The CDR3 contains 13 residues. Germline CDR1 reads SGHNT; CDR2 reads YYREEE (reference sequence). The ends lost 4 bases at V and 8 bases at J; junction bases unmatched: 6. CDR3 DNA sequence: TGTGCCAGCAGCATAGGACTAGCGGAGAAGCAGTACTTC. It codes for CASSIGLAEKQYF.

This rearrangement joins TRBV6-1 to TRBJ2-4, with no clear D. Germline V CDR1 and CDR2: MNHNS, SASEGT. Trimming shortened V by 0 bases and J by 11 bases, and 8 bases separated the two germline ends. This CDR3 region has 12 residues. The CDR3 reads CASSEAGLLQYF. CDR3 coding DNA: TGTGCCAGCAGTGAAGCGGGTCTTCTTCAGTACTTC.

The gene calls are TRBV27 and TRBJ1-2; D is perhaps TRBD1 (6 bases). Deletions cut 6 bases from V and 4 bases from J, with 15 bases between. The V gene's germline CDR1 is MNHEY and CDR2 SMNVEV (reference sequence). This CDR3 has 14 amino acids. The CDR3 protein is CASSLNQGFYGYTF. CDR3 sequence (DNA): TGTGCCAGCAGCTTAAATCAGGGGTTCTATGGCTACACCTTC.

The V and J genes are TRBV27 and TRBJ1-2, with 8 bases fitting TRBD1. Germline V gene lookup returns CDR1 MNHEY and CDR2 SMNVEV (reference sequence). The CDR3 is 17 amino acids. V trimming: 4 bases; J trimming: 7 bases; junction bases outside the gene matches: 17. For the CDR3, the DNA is TGTGCCAGCAGTTCTTCAGCCACAGGGGGTCGTTTTAGTGGCTACACCTTC. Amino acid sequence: CASSSSATGGRFSGYTF.

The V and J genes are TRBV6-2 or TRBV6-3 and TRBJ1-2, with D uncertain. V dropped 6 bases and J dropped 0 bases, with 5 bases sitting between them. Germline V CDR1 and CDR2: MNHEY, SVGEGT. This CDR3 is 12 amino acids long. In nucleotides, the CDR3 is TGTGCCAGCAGCCCTTCTAACTATGGCTACACCTTC. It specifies CASSPSNYGYTF.

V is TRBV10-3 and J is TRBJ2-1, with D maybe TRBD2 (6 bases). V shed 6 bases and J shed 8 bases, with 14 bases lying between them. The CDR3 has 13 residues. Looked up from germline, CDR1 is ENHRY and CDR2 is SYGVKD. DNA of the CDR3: TGTGCCATCAGACTAGCCTCGGGCGATGAGCAGTTCTTC. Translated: CAIRLASGDEQFF.

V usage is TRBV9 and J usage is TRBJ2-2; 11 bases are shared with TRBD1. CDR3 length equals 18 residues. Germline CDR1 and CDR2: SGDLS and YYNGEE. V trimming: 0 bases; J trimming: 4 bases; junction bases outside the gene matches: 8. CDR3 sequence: CASSVGTGGWRSTGELFF. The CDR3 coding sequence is TGTGCCAGCAGCGTAGGGACAGGGGGCTGGCGAAGCACCGGGGAGCTGTTTTTT.